Sequencing of this T cell receptor (beta chain) was carried out in a study of metastatic and nonmetastatic thyroid tumors. Overall study: Blood and tumor or nodule tissue repertoires from malignant and benign thyroid patients were compared.

The V gene end was trimmed by 6 bases and the J gene end by 8 bases; junction bases not matched to a gene: 18. CDR1 and CDR2 (germline): SGHTA, FQGNSA. This CDR3 spans 19 amino acids. In the authors' workflow: Differences in CDR3 between clinicopathological groups were drawn on to build a classifier intended to discriminate distant-metastatic papillary thyroid cancer patients. TCRdb reassembled clones from the PCR reads with MiXCR. For this entry, the V and J calls and clone size follow TCRdb and not the study's own pipeline. The data contain 20,000 to 25,000 clones, around 29% of them singletons. Findings of the study overall: A significant increase in TCR beta diversity was reportedly seen in malignant thyroid tumors relative to benign nodules, in blood and tumor.

In regard to this clone: The target antigen is unknown.

Patients underwent thyroid surgery, and none had received any treatment before it. The rearrangement joins TRBV7-2 to TRBJ2-3, with 15 positions matching TRBD2. The receptor's source is a female donor with papillary thyroid cancer or a benign thyroid nodule (not recorded which). Some clones in this sample may be carry-over from other donors' samples. Specimen: blood. In nucleotides, the CDR3 is TGTGCCAGCAGTCGGGGACTAGCGGGAGGTGGAGGTCGTTTTGTTACGCAGTATTTT. This gives the protein CASSRGLAGGGGRFVTQYF.